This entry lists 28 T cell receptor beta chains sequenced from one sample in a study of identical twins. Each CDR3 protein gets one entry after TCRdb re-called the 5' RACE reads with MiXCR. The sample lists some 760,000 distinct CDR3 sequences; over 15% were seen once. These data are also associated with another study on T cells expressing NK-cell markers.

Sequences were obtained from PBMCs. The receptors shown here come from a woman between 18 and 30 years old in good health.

The CDR3 reads CSVLTGEYTEAFF. CDR3 coding DNA: TGCAGCGTATTGACAGGGGAATACACTGAAGCTTTCTTT. The J gene is TRBJ1-1, the V gene TRBV29-1; 8 bases agree with TRBD1. The CDR3 covers 13 residues. The J segment lost 3 bases and the V segment lost 6 bases, leaving 6 bases of the junction unmatched. Looked up from germline, CDR1 is SQVTM and CDR2 is ANQGSEA.

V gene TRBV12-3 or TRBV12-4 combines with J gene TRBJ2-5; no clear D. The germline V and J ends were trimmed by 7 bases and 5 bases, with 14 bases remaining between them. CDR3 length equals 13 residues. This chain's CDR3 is CASIPRNTETQYF. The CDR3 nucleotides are TGTGCCAGCATCCCTCGAAATACTGAGACCCAGTACTTC.

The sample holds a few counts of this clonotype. This CDR3 reads CASSLVDRGSHEQYF. CDR3 nucleotide sequence: TGTGCCAGCAGCTTAGTAGACAGGGGATCACACGAGCAGTACTTC. This chain joins TRBV11-2 and TRBJ2-7; 8 positions match TRBD1. The CDR3 totals 15 residues. V gave up 1 base and J gave up 5 bases; unmatched junction bases: 7. Looked up from germline, CDR1 is SGHAT and CDR2 is FQNNGV.

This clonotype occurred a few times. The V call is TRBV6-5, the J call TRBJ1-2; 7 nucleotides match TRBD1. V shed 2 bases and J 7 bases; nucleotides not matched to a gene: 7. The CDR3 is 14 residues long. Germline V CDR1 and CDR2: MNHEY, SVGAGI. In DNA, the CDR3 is TGTGCCAGCAGTTACCAAAACCAGGGGGGTGGCTACACCTTC. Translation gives CASSYQNQGGGYTF.

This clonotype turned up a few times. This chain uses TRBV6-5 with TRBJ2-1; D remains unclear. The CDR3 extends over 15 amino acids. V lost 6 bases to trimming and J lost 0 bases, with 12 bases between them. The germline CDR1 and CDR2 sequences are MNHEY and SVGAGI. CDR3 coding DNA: TGTGCCAGCAGCTATACCGGCCGCTCCTACAATGAGCAGTTCTTC. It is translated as CASSYTGRSYNEQFF.

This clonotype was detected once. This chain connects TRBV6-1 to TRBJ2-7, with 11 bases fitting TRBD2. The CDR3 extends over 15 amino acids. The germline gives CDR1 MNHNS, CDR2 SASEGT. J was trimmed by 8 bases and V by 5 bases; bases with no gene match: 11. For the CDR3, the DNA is TGTGCCAGCAGTCCTACTTTTACTAGCGGGAGTCAGCAGTACTTC. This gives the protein CASSPTFTSGSQQYF.

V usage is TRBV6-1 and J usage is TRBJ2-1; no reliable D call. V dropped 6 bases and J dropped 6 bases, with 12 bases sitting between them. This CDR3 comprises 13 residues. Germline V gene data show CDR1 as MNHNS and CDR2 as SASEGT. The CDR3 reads CASSINVVNEQFF. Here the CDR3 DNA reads TGTGCCAGCAGCATTAACGTAGTCAATGAGCAGTTCTTC.

The CDR3 DNA follows: TGTGCCAGCTCGCGGGAGGGAGTCTATAATTCACCCCTCCACTTT. It codes for CASSREGVYNSPLHF. The V call is TRBV7-9, the J call TRBJ1-6; unclear D gene. CDR1 and CDR2 from the germline V gene are SEHNR and FQNEAQ (reference sequence). The CDR3 is made up of 15 amino acids. The ends were cut back, 8 bases at V and 3 bases at J, with 14 bases in the middle. Variable domain in full (rest from reference TRBV7-9 and TRBJ1-6): DTGVSQNPRHKITKRGQNVTFRCDPISEHNRLYWYRQTLGQGPEFLTYFQNEAQLEKSRLLSDRFSAERPKGSFSTLEIQRTEQGDSAMYLCASSREGVYNSPLHFGNGTRLTVT.

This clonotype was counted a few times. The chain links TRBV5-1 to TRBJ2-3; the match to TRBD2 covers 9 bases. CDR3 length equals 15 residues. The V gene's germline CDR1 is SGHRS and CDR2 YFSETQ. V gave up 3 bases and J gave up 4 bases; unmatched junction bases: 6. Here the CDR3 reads CASSSIAGAADTQYF. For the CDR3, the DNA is TGCGCCAGCAGCTCGATAGCGGGAGCTGCAGATACGCAGTATTTT.

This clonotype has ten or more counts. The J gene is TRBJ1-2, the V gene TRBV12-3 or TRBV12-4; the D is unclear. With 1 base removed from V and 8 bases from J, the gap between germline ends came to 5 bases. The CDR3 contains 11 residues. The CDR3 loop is CASSLGRGYTF. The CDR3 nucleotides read TGTGCCAGCAGTTTAGGTCGGGGCTACACCTTC.

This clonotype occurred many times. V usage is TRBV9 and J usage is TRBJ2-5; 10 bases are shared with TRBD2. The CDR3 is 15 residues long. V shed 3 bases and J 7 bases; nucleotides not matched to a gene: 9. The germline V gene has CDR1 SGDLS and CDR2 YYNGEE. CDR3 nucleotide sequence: TGTGCCAGCAGCGCCTCCAGCGGGGGGGCCGTGACCCAGTACTTC. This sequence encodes CASSASSGGAVTQYF. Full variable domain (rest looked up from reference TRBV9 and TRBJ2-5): DSGVTQTPKHLITATGQRVTLRCSPRSGDLSVYWYQQSLDQGLQFLIQYYNGEERAKGNILERFSAQQFPDLHSELNLSSLELGDSALYFCASSASSGGAVTQYFGPGTRLLVL.

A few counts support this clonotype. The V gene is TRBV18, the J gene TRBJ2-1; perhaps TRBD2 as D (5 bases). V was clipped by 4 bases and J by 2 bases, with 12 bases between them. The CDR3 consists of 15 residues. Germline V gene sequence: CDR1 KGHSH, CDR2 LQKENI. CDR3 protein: CASSREAETYNEQFF. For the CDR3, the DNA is TGTGCCAGCTCACGGGAAGCGGAAACCTACAATGAGCAGTTCTTC.

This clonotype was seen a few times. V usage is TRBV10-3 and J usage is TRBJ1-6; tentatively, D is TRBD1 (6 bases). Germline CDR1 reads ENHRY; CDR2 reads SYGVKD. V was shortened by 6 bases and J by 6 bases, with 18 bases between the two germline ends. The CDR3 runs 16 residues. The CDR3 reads CAISAGTLSTNSPLHF. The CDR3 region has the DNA TGTGCCATCAGCGCCGGGACACTTAGTACTAATTCACCCCTCCACTTT.

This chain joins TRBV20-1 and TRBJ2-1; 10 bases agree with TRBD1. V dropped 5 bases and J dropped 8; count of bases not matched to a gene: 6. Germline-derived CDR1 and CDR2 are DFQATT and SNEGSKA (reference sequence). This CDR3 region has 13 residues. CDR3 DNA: TGCAGTGCTGAAGGACAGGGGGTGGATGAGCAGTTCTTC. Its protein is CSAEGQGVDEQFF.

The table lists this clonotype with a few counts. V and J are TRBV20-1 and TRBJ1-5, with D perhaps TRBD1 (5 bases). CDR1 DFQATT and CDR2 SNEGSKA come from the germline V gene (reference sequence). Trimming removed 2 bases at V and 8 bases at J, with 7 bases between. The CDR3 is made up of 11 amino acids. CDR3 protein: CSARIGEPQHF. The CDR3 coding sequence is TGCAGTGCTAGAATAGGGGAGCCCCAGCATTTT.

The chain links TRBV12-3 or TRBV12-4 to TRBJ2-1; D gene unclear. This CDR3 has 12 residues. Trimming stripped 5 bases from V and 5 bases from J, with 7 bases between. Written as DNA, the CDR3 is TGTGCCAGCAGTGCCTTGGACAATGAGCAGTTCTTC. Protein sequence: CASSALDNEQFF.

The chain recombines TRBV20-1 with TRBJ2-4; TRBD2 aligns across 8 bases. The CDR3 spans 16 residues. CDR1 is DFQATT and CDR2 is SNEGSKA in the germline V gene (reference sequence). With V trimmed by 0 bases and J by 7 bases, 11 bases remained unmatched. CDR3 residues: CSARDPLEAGANIQYF. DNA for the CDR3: TGCAGTGCTAGAGACCCCCTGGAAGCGGGAGCGAACATTCAGTACTTC.

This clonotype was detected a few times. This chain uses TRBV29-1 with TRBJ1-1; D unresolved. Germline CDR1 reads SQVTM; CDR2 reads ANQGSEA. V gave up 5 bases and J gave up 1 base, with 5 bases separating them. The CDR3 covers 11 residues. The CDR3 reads CSVTENTEAFF. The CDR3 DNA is TGCAGCGTTACAGAGAACACTGAAGCTTTCTTT.

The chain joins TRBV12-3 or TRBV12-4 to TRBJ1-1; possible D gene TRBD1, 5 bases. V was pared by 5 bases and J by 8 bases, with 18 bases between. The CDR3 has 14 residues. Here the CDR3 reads CASSQRTIQAEAFF. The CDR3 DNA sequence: TGTGCCAGCAGTCAAAGGACCATACAGGCGGAAGCTTTCTTT.

The DNA of the CDR3 is TGCGCCAGCAGCCAAGTTGGGACTAGACTCAATGAGCAGTTCTTC. Protein product: CASSQVGTRLNEQFF. The rearrangement uses TRBV4-1 and TRBJ2-1; TRBD2 matches at 8 bases. The CDR3 contains 15 residues. Losses at the gene ends were 1 base for V and 6 bases for J; bases not matched to a gene: 5. From germline, CDR1 is MGHRA and CDR2 YSYEKL.

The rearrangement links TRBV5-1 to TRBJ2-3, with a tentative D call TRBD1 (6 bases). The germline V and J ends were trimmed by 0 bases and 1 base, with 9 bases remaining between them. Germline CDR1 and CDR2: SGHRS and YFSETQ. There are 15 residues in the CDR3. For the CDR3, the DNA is TGCGCCAGCAGCTTGGGAACAGGGCGCACAGATACGCAGTATTTT. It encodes CASSLGTGRTDTQYF.

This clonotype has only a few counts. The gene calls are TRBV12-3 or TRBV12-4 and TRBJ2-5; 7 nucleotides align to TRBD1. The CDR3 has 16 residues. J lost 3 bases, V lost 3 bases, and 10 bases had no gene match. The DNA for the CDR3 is TGTGCCAGCAGTTTGGGACCCGGGACAGCCGAAGAGACCCAGTACTTC. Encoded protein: CASSLGPGTAEETQYF.

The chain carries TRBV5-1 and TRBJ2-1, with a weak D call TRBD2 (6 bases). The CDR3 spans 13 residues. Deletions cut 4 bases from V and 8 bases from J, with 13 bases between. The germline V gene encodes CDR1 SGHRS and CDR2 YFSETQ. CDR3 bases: TGCGCCAGCAGCCCCGGGGGAGTGGATGAGCAGTTCTTC. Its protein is CASSPGGVDEQFF.

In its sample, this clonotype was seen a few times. CDR3 DNA: TGCGCCAGCAGCTTGGAGGGACAAGGGATCAATGAGCAGTTCTTC. This codes for CASSLEGQGINEQFF. This rearrangement joins TRBV5-1 to TRBJ2-1; D is perhaps TRBD1 (6 bases). CDR1 and CDR2 from the germline V gene are SGHRS and YFSETQ. V dropped 0 bases and J dropped 6 bases, with 13 bases sitting between them. The CDR3 contains 15 residues.

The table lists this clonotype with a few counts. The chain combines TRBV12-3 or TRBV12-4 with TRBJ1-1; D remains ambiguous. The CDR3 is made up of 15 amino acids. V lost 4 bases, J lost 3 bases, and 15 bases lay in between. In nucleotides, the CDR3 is TGTGCCAGCAGTTCCCGAGCGGGGTCGGACACTGAAGCTTTCTTT. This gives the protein CASSSRAGSDTEAFF.

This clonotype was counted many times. CDR3 region: CASSSPKLITDTQYF. DNA of the CDR3: TGTGCCAGCTCATCCCCCAAACTCATCACAGATACGCAGTATTTT. The J gene is TRBJ2-3, the V gene TRBV18, with D unclear. Trimming took off 5 bases at V and 2 bases at J, with 14 bases between the two ends. This CDR3 comprises 15 residues. CDR1 and CDR2 from the germline V gene are KGHSH and LQKENI.

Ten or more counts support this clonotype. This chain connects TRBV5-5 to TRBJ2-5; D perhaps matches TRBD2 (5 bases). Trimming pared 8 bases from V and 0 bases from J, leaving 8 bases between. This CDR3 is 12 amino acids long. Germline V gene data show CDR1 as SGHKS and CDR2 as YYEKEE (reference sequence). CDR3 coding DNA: TGTGCCAGTATGGACTACCAAGAGACCCAGTACTTC. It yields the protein CASMDYQETQYF.

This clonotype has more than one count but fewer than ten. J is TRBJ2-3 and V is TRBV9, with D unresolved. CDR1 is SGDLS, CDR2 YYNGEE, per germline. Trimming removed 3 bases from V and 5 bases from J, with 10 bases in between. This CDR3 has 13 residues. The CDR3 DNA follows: TGTGCCAGCAGCGACCCGGGTCGAGATACGCAGTATTTT. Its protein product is CASSDPGRDTQYF.